This TCR beta chain stems from a study of blood T cell repertoires in COVID-19. Whole-study context: Some COVID-19 samples were acute and others convalescent; all came from the United States, Italy and Spain.

As originally analysed: For nucleated cells, counts were estimated from reference gene primer amplification. Profiled with immunoSEQ multiplex PCR; TCRdb holds only in-frame clones, not every one. Clonal size and the V and J genes are those of that table, whereas D and trimming came from the DNA. There are roughly 80,000 clones in the sample; about 84% occur only once, and roughly 15% lies in the top ten. Germline values: CDR1 SGHVS, CDR2 FNYEAQ. This CDR3 comprises 15 residues. V shed 4 bases and J 6 bases; nucleotides not matched to a gene: 6. The chain is built from TRBV7-6 and TRBJ2-1; 10 nucleotides match TRBD1. Sequencing used peripheral blood. The sequence was collected from a woman in her 70s with acute or convalescent COVID-19. This CDR3 is CASSSAGQGPNEQFF. CDR3 sequence (DNA): TGTGCCAGCAGCTCCGCGGGACAGGGGCCCAATGAGCAGTTCTTC.